This T cell receptor beta chain was obtained from a study of cytomegalovirus exposure and HLA in healthy donors. Germline V gives CDR1 SEHNR, CDR2 FQNEAQ (reference sequence). This CDR3 is built from 14 residues. V was trimmed by 4 bases and J by 2 bases, leaving 10 bases between them. The repertoire was sequenced with immunoSEQ multiplex PCR; TCRdb's copy has only in-frame clones and lacks some. The data show 150,000 to 180,000 clones, with approximately 86% seen just once and about 22% held by the top ten. The clonotype was recovered from a man younger than 35 in good health and CMV-seropositive. The chain joins TRBV7-9 to TRBJ2-3, with D maybe TRBD1 (6 bases). Sequenced sample: PBMCs. The CDR3 reads CASSSGQNTDTQYF. The CDR3 DNA sequence: TGTGCCAGCAGCTCGGGACAAAACACAGATACGCAGTATTTT. Supplemented by reference TRBV7-9 and TRBJ2-3, the full variable domain reads DTGVSQNPRHKITKRGQNVTFRCDPISEHNRLYWYRQTLGQGPEFLTYFQNEAQLEKSRLLSDRFSAERPKGSFSTLEIQRTEQGDSAMYLCASSSGQNTDTQYFGPGTRLTVL.